This is a list of T cell receptor beta chains from one sample in a study of control samples from healthy donors and cancer patients. Produced via immunoSEQ multiplex PCR; TCRdb's table is partial and in-frame only. The data show some 150,000 clones, 96% seen once. Sequencing was done on a sample of blood. The receptors here all came from a woman younger than 45 in good health. The CDR3 runs from the conserved cysteine through the conserved F or W. Fields, in order: clone size, J gene, D gene, V gene, CDR3 protein, CDR3 DNA. The D gene is left open where the match is weak. The listing skips clone size in some rows; elsewhere it reads once, few, many or a size class.

. | TRBJ2-3 | TRBD2 | TRBV19 | CASSRSSSGPRTDTQYF | TGTGCCAGTAGCCGGTCCTCTAGCGGGCCCCGCACAGATACGCAGTATTTT
once | TRBJ1-2 | . | TRBV7-2 | CASSLAGYGYTF | TGTGCCAGCAGCTTAGCAGGGTACGGCTACACCTTC
. | TRBJ1-1 | TRBD1 | TRBV5-1 | CASSLPETGVLNTEAFF | TGCGCCAGCAGCCTCCCCGAGACAGGGGTCTTGAACACTGAAGCTTTCTTT
. | TRBJ2-7 | TRBD2 | TRBV2 | CARKRAGGNYEQYF | TGTGCCAGAAAGAGAGCGGGAGGAAACTACGAGCAGTACTTC
. | TRBJ1-2 | . | TRBV6-2/TRBV6-3 | CASSYLRGVGGYTF | TGTGCCAGCAGTTACTTACGAGGGGTAGGCGGCTACACCTTC
. | TRBJ2-3 | . | TRBV28 | CASSLTGRSDTQYF | TGTGCCAGCAGTCTGACAGGGAGGTCAGATACGCAGTATTTT
. | TRBJ2-7 | TRBD2 | TRBV5-1 | CASSLVPTSGRREQYF | TGCGCCAGCAGCTTGGTCCCGACTAGCGGGAGGAGGGAGCAGTACTTC
. | TRBJ2-5 | TRBD2 | TRBV5-4 | CASSGGDASLGTQYF | TGTGCCAGCAGCGGGGGGGACGCTTCGTTGGGGACCCAGTACTTC
. | TRBJ2-3 | TRBD1 | TRBV7-9 | CASSLTGTGDWNRDTQYF | TGTGCCAGCAGCTTGACAGGGACAGGGGATTGGAACAGGGATACGCAGTATTTT
. | TRBJ1-6 | . | TRBV7-3 | CASSLKGNSPLHF | TGTGCCAGCAGCTTAAAGGGTAATTCACCCCTCCACTTT
. | TRBJ1-2 | . | TRBV21-1 | CASSKVAYHRGRSNYGYTF | TGTGCCAGCAGCAAAGTGGCCTACCACAGGGGGCGATCCAACTATGGCTACACCTTC
. | TRBJ2-7 | TRBD1 | TRBV11-3 | CASSFKTGGSYEQYF | TGTGCCAGCAGCTTTAAGACAGGGGGCAGCTACGAGCAGTACTTC
. | TRBJ2-2 | . | TRBV6-2/TRBV6-3 | CASSGRGGTGELFF | TGTGCCAGCAGTGGACGCGGTGGCACCGGGGAGCTGTTTTTT
. | TRBJ1-3 | . | TRBV5-5 | CASSLTPAGSGNTIYF | TGTGCCAGCAGCTTGACCCCGGCGGGCTCTGGAAACACCATATATTTT
. | TRBJ2-7 | . | TRBV28 | CASSLGVSPAYEQYF | TGTGCCAGCAGTTTAGGGGTCTCGCCGGCCTACGAGCAGTACTTC
. | TRBJ2-7 | TRBD2 | TRBV27 | CASSLLTSGSTYEQYF | TGTGCCAGCAGTCTCTTAACTAGCGGGAGTACCTACGAGCAGTACTTC
. | TRBJ1-2 | . | TRBV5-1 | CASSPGAAGYTF | TGCGCCAGCAGCCCGGGGGCAGCTGGCTACACCTTC
. | TRBJ2-1 | . | TRBV3-1/TRBV3-2 | CASSQVGSYNEQFF | TGTGCCAGCAGCCAAGTGGGCAGTTACAATGAGCAGTTCTTC
. | TRBJ1-1 | TRBD1 | TRBV6-6 | CASSYVQGLEAFF | TGTGCCAGCAGTTACGTACAGGGGCTTGAAGCTTTCTTT
. | TRBJ2-5 | TRBD2 | TRBV3-1/TRBV3-2 | CASSQEFSGLEMETQYF | TGTGCCAGCAGCCAAGAGTTTTCGGGACTAGAAATGGAGACCCAGTACTTC
. | TRBJ1-5 | . | TRBV5-6 | CASSLWSGRGNQPQHF | TGTGCCAGCAGCTTGTGGTCCGGGAGAGGCAATCAGCCCCAGCATTTT
. | TRBJ1-1 | . | TRBV3-1/TRBV3-2 | CASSRFGGLNTEAFF | TGTGCCAGCAGCCGTTTCGGGGGTCTGAACACTGAAGCTTTCTTT
. | TRBJ1-5 | . | TRBV10-2 | CASSKYSNQPQHF | TGCGCCAGCAGTAAGTATAGCAATCAGCCCCAGCATTTT
. | TRBJ2-7 | TRBD1 | TRBV27 | CASSTTGGDQRLWAYEQYF | TGTGCCAGCAGTACGACAGGGGGCGATCAGCGTTTGTGGGCCTACGAGCAGTACTTC
few | TRBJ1-2 | . | TRBV4-2 | CASSQGNYGYTF | TGTGCCAGCAGCCAAGGGAACTATGGCTACACCTTC
. | TRBJ2-5 | TRBD1 | TRBV28 | CASSFTMTGGETQYF | TGTGCCAGCAGTTTCACGATGACAGGGGGAGAGACCCAGTACTTC
. | TRBJ2-5 | TRBD1 | TRBV28 | CASSLGTGVEETQYF | TGTGCCAGCAGTTTGGGGACAGGGGTCGAAGAGACCCAGTACTTC
. | TRBJ1-1 | . | TRBV27 | CASLSRNTEAFF | TGTGCCAGCCTCAGTAGGAACACTGAAGCTTTCTTT
. | TRBJ1-1 | . | TRBV19 | CASRRANTEAFF | TGTGCCAGTAGAAGAGCAAACACTGAAGCTTTCTTT
. | TRBJ1-2 | . | TRBV19 | CASKVDGLNNYGYTF | TGTGCCAGTAAAGTCGACGGGTTAAATAACTATGGCTACACCTTC
. | TRBJ1-6 | . | TRBV18 | CASSPTPNSPLHF | TGTGCCAGCTCACCTACCCCGAATTCACCCCTCCACTTT
once | TRBJ1-1 | TRBD1 | TRBV18 | CASSEGQLNTEAFF | TGTGCCAGCTCAGAGGGACAGCTGAACACTGAAGCTTTCTTT
. | TRBJ2-4 | . | TRBV27 | CASSLTAYEGAKNIQYF | TGTGCCAGCAGTTTGACGGCGTATGAGGGGGCCAAAAACATTCAGTACTTC